One sample yielded the 5 T cell receptor beta chains listed below, sequenced in a study of blood T cell repertoires in COVID-19. This table comes from immunoSEQ multiplex PCR, and its TCRdb copy is limited to in-frame clones, with some not included. The sample has about 370,000 clones, more than 70% seen once. Material for sequencing was peripheral blood. The source is a woman aged 25-40 years with COVID-19, enrolled during active disease.

This clone was recorded only once. The chain recombines TRBV28 with TRBJ1-4; 8 bases line up with TRBD1. The CDR3 extends over 15 amino acids. Germline CDR1 and CDR2: MDHEN and SYDVKM. The J segment lost 7 bases and the V segment lost 6 bases, leaving 10 bases of the junction unmatched. The CDR3 protein is CASSTDRGRGEKLFF. CDR3 DNA sequence: TGTGCCAGCAGCACCGACAGGGGACGGGGTGAAAAACTGTTTTTT.

The chain recombines TRBV6-2 or TRBV6-3 with TRBJ2-1; D is possibly TRBD1 (5 bases). The CDR3 consists of 17 residues. Trimming removed 2 bases at V and 3 bases at J, with 17 bases between. CDR1 and CDR2 from the germline V gene are MNHEY and SVGEGT. The CDR3 here is CASSYPGADLNYNEQFF. In DNA, the CDR3 is TGTGCCAGCAGTTACCCTGGGGCCGACCTCAACTACAATGAGCAGTTCTTC.

Here the CDR3 reads CASETPTGKGTEAFF. The CDR3 nucleotides read TGTGCCAGCGAGACCCCGACAGGGAAGGGGACTGAAGCTTTCTTT. V and J are TRBV28 and TRBJ1-1; 7 bases fit TRBD1. The length of the CDR3 is 15 residues. V lost 8 bases to trimming and J lost 5 bases; unmatched junction nucleotides: 14. Per germline, CDR1 MDHEN and CDR2 SYDVKM.

The chain uses TRBV11-3 and TRBJ1-5; 8 nucleotides match TRBD1. This CDR3 comprises 15 residues. The V and J ends lost 4 bases and 6 bases, in that order; junction bases with no gene match: 8. The germline V gene has CDR1 SGHNT and CDR2 YENEEA. This CDR3 is CASSWRSGGSQPQHF. The CDR3 nucleotides read TGTGCCAGCAGCTGGAGGTCAGGGGGCTCTCAGCCCCAGCATTTT.

The chain recombines TRBV11-2 with TRBJ1-3; no firm D call. There are 14 residues in the CDR3. Germline V CDR1 and CDR2: SGHAT, FQNNGV. V gave up 5 bases and J gave up 0 bases, with 8 bases separating them. In nucleotides, the CDR3 is TGTGCCAGCAGCCACGGGATCTCTGGAAACACCATATATTTT. This encodes CASSHGISGNTIYF.